The following is a T cell receptor beta chain sequence with its context. No antigen is known for it. CDR1 and CDR2 from the germline V gene are DFQATT and SNEGSKA (reference sequence). V dropped 4 bases and J dropped 1; count of bases not matched to a gene: 7. The CDR3 runs to 14 residues. Healthy Caucasians provided all donations. These data originate in a study of identical twins. TCRdb reprocessed the 5' RACE reads via MiXCR and lists one record per CDR3 protein. The data hold around 690,000 distinct CDR3 sequences, with 21% observed a single time. Broader study findings: Zero-insertion analyses might be partly confounded by invariant T cells like MAIT and iNKT.

The data also belong to a second study, concerning T cells expressing NK-cell markers. Per that study: Dominant NKG2C+ clonotypes made up about 1.0-7.5% of CD8+ T cells in roughly 6 donors. Leadership of the CD3+CD56-NKG2C+ fraction also belonged to these clonotypes in a handful of donors.

The receptor comes from a young woman in good health. The chain links TRBV20-1 to TRBJ2-7; 7 nucleotides match TRBD2. The sequenced sample was PBMCs. In DNA, the CDR3 is TGCAGTGCTAAAGACGGGAGGCCGTCCTACGAGCAGTACTTC. This encodes CSAKDGRPSYEQYF.